Sequencing of this T cell receptor beta chain was carried out in a study of OX40 agonist ivuxolimab in advanced cancers. Across the whole study: The dose-escalation cohort had hepatocellular carcinoma, melanoma, renal cell or head and neck cancer. Partial responses were recorded for three patients, including one with hepatocellular carcinoma and two with cutaneous melanoma.

Germline assignment: CDR1 SGHTA and CDR2 FQGNSA. This CDR3 comprises 13 residues. The germline V and J ends were trimmed by 5 bases and 0 bases, with 7 bases remaining between them. Clones were read by immunoSEQ multiplex PCR, and TCRdb kept only the in-frame ones, dropping some. The profile shows roughly 65,000 clones, around 90% of them singletons. Whole-study findings and limits: Averaged across samples, CD8+ T cells carried more expanded clones than CD4+ did. Undetermined was the antigen specificity of the expanded peripheral T cells.

Points on this clone: The antigen remains undetermined.

This TCR was sampled from an adult with an advanced solid tumor such as melanoma, head and neck, liver or kidney cancer. The rearrangement uses TRBV7-2 and TRBJ1-1, with no clear D. The sample was CD4+ or CD8+ T cells sorted from blood, taken in a trial of the OX40 agonist ivuxolimab. The CDR3 protein is CASSPLMNTEAFF. The CDR3 region has the DNA TGTGCCAGCAGCCCGCTCATGAACACTGAAGCTTTCTTT.